Listed here are 6 T cell receptor beta chains from one sample, sequenced in a study of blood T cell repertoires in COVID-19. Clones were sequenced by immunoSEQ multiplex PCR, and TCRdb holds only the in-frame ones, with some missing. The table lists about 100,000 clones, 65% to 90% of them singletons. The sample taken for sequencing was peripheral blood. These receptor sequences come from a man aged 55-75 years with acute or convalescent COVID-19.

The chain links TRBV19 to TRBJ1-2; D is ambiguous. The V gene's germline CDR1 is LNHDA and CDR2 SQIVND (reference sequence). The CDR3 runs 13 residues. The ends were cut back, 8 bases at V and 5 bases at J, with 15 bases in the middle. CDR3 DNA sequence: TGTGCCAGTTGGTCAGATCCCTCTTATGGCTACACCTTC. Translating it yields CASWSDPSYGYTF.

This chain uses TRBV2 with TRBJ2-7; the D is unclear. The CDR3 loop spans 12 amino acids. The V end lost 4 bases, the J end lost 3 bases, and 7 bases lay between the germline ends. Germline CDR1 SNHLY, CDR2 FYNNEI. The CDR3, as DNA: TGTGCCAGCAGTGGTCCAGGCTACGAGCAGTACTTC. It yields the protein CASSGPGYEQYF.

The chain has TRBV3-1 (or the pseudogene TRBV3-2) and TRBJ2-1, with TRBD1 as a possible D gene (5 bases). V was shortened by 1 base and J by 8 bases, with 9 bases between the two germline ends. The CDR3 extends over 13 amino acids. CDR1 and CDR2 from the germline V gene are LGHDT and YNNKEL (reference sequence). CDR3 bases: TGTGCCAGCAGCCAAGCATTACAGGATGAGCAGTTCTTC. Protein: CASSQALQDEQFF.

The chain employs TRBV5-1 and TRBJ1-1; D might be TRBD1 (5 bases). Germline lookup yields CDR1 SGHRS and CDR2 YFSETQ. The CDR3 sequence is 13 residues long. V was trimmed by 1 base and J by 11 bases, leaving 15 bases between them. The CDR3 sequence: CASSLMQGSGAFF. As DNA, the CDR3 is TGCGCCAGCAGCTTGATGCAGGGTAGTGGTGCTTTCTTT. The variable domain in full, completed from reference TRBV5-1 and TRBJ1-1, reads KAGVTQTPRYLIKTRGQQVTLSCSPISGHRSVSWYQQTPGQGLQFLFEYFSETQRNKGNFPGRFSGRQFSNSRSEMNVSTLELGDSALYLCASSLMQGSGAFFGQGTRLTVV.

This clone was detected once. This chain links TRBV5-1 with TRBJ2-7, with TRBD1 matching over 8 bases. The CDR3 runs to 13 residues. Looked up from germline, CDR1 is SGHRS and CDR2 is YFSETQ. After removal of 3 bases from V and 2 bases from J, the junction contained 1 base not matched to a gene. CDR3: CASSSTGAYEQYF. The CDR3 nucleotides are TGCGCCAGCAGCTCGACAGGGGCCTACGAGCAGTACTTC.

The genes are TRBV5-1 and TRBJ1-4; 10 bases agree with TRBD1. CDR3 length: 19 residues. V was pared by 3 bases and J by 0 bases, with 11 bases of the junction left unmatched. Germline CDR1 and CDR2: SGHRS and YFSETQ. DNA for the CDR3: TGCGCCAGCAGCTGGGCCCCACCGGGACAGGGGTCAACTAATGAAAAACTGTTTTTT. It codes for CASSWAPPGQGSTNEKLFF. Combining the CDR3 with reference TRBV5-1 and TRBJ1-4 gives the whole variable domain KAGVTQTPRYLIKTRGQQVTLSCSPISGHRSVSWYQQTPGQGLQFLFEYFSETQRNKGNFPGRFSGRQFSNSRSEMNVSTLELGDSALYLCASSWAPPGQGSTNEKLFFGSGTQLSVL.